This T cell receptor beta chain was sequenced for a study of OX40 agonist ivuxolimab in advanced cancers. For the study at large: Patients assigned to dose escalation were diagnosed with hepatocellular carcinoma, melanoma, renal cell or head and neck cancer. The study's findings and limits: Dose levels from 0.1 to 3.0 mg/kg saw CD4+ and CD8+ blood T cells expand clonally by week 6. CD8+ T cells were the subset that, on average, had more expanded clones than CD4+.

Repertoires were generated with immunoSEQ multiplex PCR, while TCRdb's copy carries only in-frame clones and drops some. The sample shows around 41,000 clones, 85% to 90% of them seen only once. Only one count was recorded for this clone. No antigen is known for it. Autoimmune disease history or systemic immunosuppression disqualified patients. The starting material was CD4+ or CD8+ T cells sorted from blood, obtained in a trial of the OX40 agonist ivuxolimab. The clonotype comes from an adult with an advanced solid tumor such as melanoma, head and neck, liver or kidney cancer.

Written as DNA, the CDR3 is TGTGCCAGCAGTCCGGACGAGGATACGCAGTATTTT. This sequence encodes CASSPDEDTQYF. V is TRBV6-5 and J is TRBJ2-3; D is ambiguous. Germline-derived CDR1 and CDR2 are MNHEY and SVGAGI. The V and J ends lost 5 bases and 6 bases respectively, with 9 bases between them. This CDR3 is 12 amino acids long.